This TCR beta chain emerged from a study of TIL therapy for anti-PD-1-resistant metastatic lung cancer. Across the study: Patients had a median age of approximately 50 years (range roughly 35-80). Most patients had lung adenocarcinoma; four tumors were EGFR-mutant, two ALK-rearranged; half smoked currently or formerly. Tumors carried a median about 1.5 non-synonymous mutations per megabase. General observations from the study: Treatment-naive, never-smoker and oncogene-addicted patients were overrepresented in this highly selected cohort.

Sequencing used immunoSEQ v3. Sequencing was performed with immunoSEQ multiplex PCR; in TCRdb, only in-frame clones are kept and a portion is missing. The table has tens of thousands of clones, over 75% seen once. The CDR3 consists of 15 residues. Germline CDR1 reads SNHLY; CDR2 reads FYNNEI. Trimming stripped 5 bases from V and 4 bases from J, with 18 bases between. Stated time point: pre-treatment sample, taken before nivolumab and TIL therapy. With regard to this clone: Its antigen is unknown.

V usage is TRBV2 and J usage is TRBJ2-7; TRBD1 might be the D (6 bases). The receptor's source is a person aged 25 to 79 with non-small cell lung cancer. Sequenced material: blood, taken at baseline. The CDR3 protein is CASSYPIGQRYEQYF. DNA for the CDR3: TGTGCCAGCAGTTACCCAATCGGACAGAGATACGAGCAGTACTTC.